Only a few counts were recorded for the clone carrying this T cell receptor beta chain. TCRdb reanalysed the RT-PCR reads using MiXCR and keeps one entry per CDR3 protein. The sample includes a few hundred thousand distinct CDR3 sequences, roughly 15% of them seen just once. This entry is derived from a study of response to subunit inactivated influenza vaccine. There are 14 residues in the CDR3. Germline CDR1 LGHNA, CDR2 YNFKEQ. The ends were cut back, 0 bases at V and 3 bases at J, with 8 bases in the middle. The source is a man over 45 who received an inactivated influenza vaccine. This chain joins TRBV4-2 and TRBJ1-1; D not resolved. This material consisted of PBMCs from blood, taken 12 days after vaccination. CDR3: CASSQDGRYTEAFF. The CDR3 DNA follows: TGTGCCAGCAGCCAAGATGGAAGGTACACTGAAGCTTTCTTT.